The rows below give T cell receptor beta chains drawn from one sample of a study of T cells in Graves' hyperthyroidism and ophthalmopathy. TCRdb re-derived calls from the multiplex PCR reads in MiXCR, one entry per CDR3 protein. The table lists a few hundred thousand distinct CDR3 sequences, roughly 14% of them singletons. The sample consisted of blood. The receptor set was obtained from a man aged 25 to 40 with Graves' hyperthyroidism that later progressed to Graves' ophthalmopathy. CDR3s include the opening cysteine and the closing phenylalanine or tryptophan. A D gene is named only where the DNA matches it firmly. Size values are once, few and many counts, or a class for expanded clones, and some rows have none.

clone_size: few; v_call: TRBV19; j_call: TRBJ2-2; d_call: .; cdr3_aa: CASSIATGELFF; cdr3_nt: TGTGCCAGTAGTATAGCCACCGGGGAGCTGTTTTTT
clone_size: many; v_call: TRBV27; j_call: TRBJ1-2; d_call: .; cdr3_aa: CASSLSGLWGPYGYTF; cdr3_nt: TGTGCCAGCAGTTTATCGGGACTCTGGGGGCCCTATGGCTACACCTTC
clone_size: few; v_call: TRBV12-3/TRBV12-4; j_call: TRBJ2-7; d_call: TRBD1; cdr3_aa: CASSQRTGTYEQYF; cdr3_nt: TGTGCCAGCAGTCAGCGGACAGGGACCTACGAGCAGTACTTC
clone_size: many; v_call: TRBV2; j_call: TRBJ2-1; d_call: .; cdr3_aa: CASFQSSYNEQFF; cdr3_nt: TGTGCCAGCTTCCAAAGCTCCTACAATGAGCAGTTCTTC
clone_size: .; v_call: TRBV29-1; j_call: TRBJ2-7; d_call: .; cdr3_aa: CSVEGYGIYEQYF; cdr3_nt: TGCAGCGTTGAAGGTTACGGGATCTACGAGCAGTACTTC
clone_size: few; v_call: TRBV6-1; j_call: TRBJ2-7; d_call: TRBD1; cdr3_aa: CASSGTGFYEQYF; cdr3_nt: TGTGCCAGCAGTGGGACAGGGTTCTACGAGCAGTACTTC
clone_size: few; v_call: TRBV7-2; j_call: TRBJ2-5; d_call: TRBD2; cdr3_aa: CASRLEVAGGPETQYF; cdr3_nt: TGTGCCAGCAGATTAGAGGTTGCGGGGGGCCCGGAGACCCAGTACTTC
clone_size: many; v_call: TRBV20-1; j_call: TRBJ2-7; d_call: .; cdr3_aa: CSASGTVRIHEQYF; cdr3_nt: TGCAGTGCTTCCGGGACCGTAAGGATCCACGAGCAGTACTTC
clone_size: few; v_call: TRBV30; j_call: TRBJ2-2; d_call: .; cdr3_aa: CAGHGSGELFF; cdr3_nt: TGTGCCGGACACGGTTCTGGGGAGCTGTTTTTT
clone_size: few; v_call: TRBV15; j_call: TRBJ2-5; d_call: TRBD2; cdr3_aa: CATSRDGTSGGWAQYF; cdr3_nt: TGTGCCACCAGCAGAGATGGTACTAGCGGGGGGTGGGCCCAGTACTTC
clone_size: many; v_call: TRBV7-9; j_call: TRBJ2-3; d_call: TRBD2; cdr3_aa: CASSWPGTSGTSSTDTQYF; cdr3_nt: TGTGCCAGCAGCTGGCCGGGGACTAGCGGGACCTCTAGCACAGATACGCAGTATTTT
clone_size: few; v_call: TRBV20-1; j_call: TRBJ2-3; d_call: .; cdr3_aa: CSAPPEGTQYF; cdr3_nt: TGCAGTGCTCCTCCAGAGGGTACGCAGTATTTT
clone_size: .; v_call: TRBV7-6; j_call: TRBJ1-1; d_call: .; cdr3_aa: CASSPTEVGRWTEAFF; cdr3_nt: TGTGCCAGCAGCCCTACGGAGGTGGGGAGATGGACTGAAGCTTTCTTT
clone_size: many; v_call: TRBV11-2; j_call: TRBJ2-7; d_call: .; cdr3_aa: CASSLVAGDYEQYF; cdr3_nt: TGTGCCAGCAGCCTAGTAGCAGGAGACTACGAGCAGTACTTC
clone_size: .; v_call: TRBV20-1; j_call: TRBJ2-1; d_call: TRBD1; cdr3_aa: CSARAADRATHYNEQFF; cdr3_nt: TGCAGTGCTAGAGCCGCCGACAGGGCCACTCACTACAATGAGCAGTTCTTC
clone_size: .; v_call: TRBV27; j_call: TRBJ2-1; d_call: .; cdr3_aa: CASSLHSWGEQFF; cdr3_nt: TGTGCCAGCAGTTTACACTCCTGGGGTGAGCAGTTCTTC
clone_size: many; v_call: TRBV28; j_call: TRBJ1-1; d_call: .; cdr3_aa: CASSSGVNTEAFF; cdr3_nt: TGTGCCAGCAGTTCGGGGGTGAACACTGAAGCTTTCTTT
clone_size: many; v_call: TRBV5-1; j_call: TRBJ1-1; d_call: .; cdr3_aa: CASSLDGGEAFF; cdr3_nt: TGCGCCAGCAGCTTGGATGGAGGCGAAGCTTTCTTT
clone_size: few; v_call: TRBV6-2/TRBV6-3; j_call: TRBJ1-2; d_call: TRBD1; cdr3_aa: CASSYISGGANGYTF; cdr3_nt: TGTGCCAGCAGTTATATCTCAGGGGGCGCAAATGGCTACACCTTC
clone_size: .; v_call: TRBV20-1; j_call: TRBJ1-2; d_call: .; cdr3_aa: CSAGSTTHYGYTF; cdr3_nt: TGCAGTGCCGGATCAACTACTCACTATGGCTACACCTTC
clone_size: many; v_call: TRBV6-2/TRBV6-3; j_call: TRBJ1-5; d_call: TRBD1; cdr3_aa: CASSYSGQAGYQPQHF; cdr3_nt: TGTGCCAGCAGTTACAGCGGACAGGCAGGGTATCAGCCCCAGCATTTT
clone_size: many; v_call: TRBV3-1; j_call: TRBJ1-1; d_call: .; cdr3_aa: CASSPARQVNTEAFF; cdr3_nt: TGTGCCAGCAGCCCAGCAAGACAGGTGAACACTGAAGCTTTCTTT
clone_size: many; v_call: TRBV7-2; j_call: TRBJ1-3; d_call: .; cdr3_aa: CASSDSWISGNTIYF; cdr3_nt: TGTGCCAGCAGCGACAGCTGGATCTCTGGAAACACCATATATTTT
clone_size: once; v_call: TRBV5-5; j_call: TRBJ1-5; d_call: .; cdr3_aa: CASTTGIYSNQPQHF; cdr3_nt: TGTGCCAGCACCACAGGTATATATAGCAATCAGCCCCAGCATTTT
clone_size: many; v_call: TRBV20-1; j_call: TRBJ2-1; d_call: .; cdr3_aa: CSARDAGRGVYNEQFF; cdr3_nt: TGCAGTGCTAGAGACGCAGGGCGGGGAGTCTACAATGAGCAGTTCTTC
clone_size: few; v_call: TRBV20-1; j_call: TRBJ1-2; d_call: .; cdr3_aa: CSARDAARGIEGYTF; cdr3_nt: TGCAGTGCTAGAGATGCGGCCAGGGGAATTGAGGGCTACACCTTC
clone_size: .; v_call: TRBV5-1; j_call: TRBJ2-6; d_call: TRBD2; cdr3_aa: CASSRGLYSGANVLTF; cdr3_nt: TGCGCCAGCAGCAGGGGACTATACTCTGGGGCCAACGTCCTGACTTTC
clone_size: few; v_call: TRBV6-1; j_call: TRBJ2-1; d_call: TRBD2; cdr3_aa: CASSDSGGGGYNEQFF; cdr3_nt: TGTGCCAGCAGTGACTCAGGCGGGGGGGGTTACAATGAGCAGTTCTTC
clone_size: many; v_call: TRBV20-1; j_call: TRBJ2-7; d_call: TRBD2; cdr3_aa: CSAREGVQYF; cdr3_nt: TGCAGTGCTCGGGAGGGGGTGCAGTACTTC
clone_size: many; v_call: TRBV12-3/TRBV12-4; j_call: TRBJ1-2; d_call: TRBD1; cdr3_aa: CASSSPDRTLRYGYTF; cdr3_nt: TGTGCCAGCAGTTCCCCGGACAGGACTCTACGCTATGGCTACACCTTC
clone_size: many; v_call: TRBV5-5; j_call: TRBJ1-5; d_call: .; cdr3_aa: CASSLALRGGNQPQHF; cdr3_nt: TGTGCCAGCAGCTTGGCCTTGCGGGGAGGCAATCAGCCCCAGCATTTT
clone_size: .; v_call: TRBV15; j_call: TRBJ2-1; d_call: .; cdr3_aa: CATSRAGSYNERFF; cdr3_nt: TGTGCCACCAGCAGAGCGGGGTCCTACAATGAGCGGTTCTTC
clone_size: many; v_call: TRBV7-3; j_call: TRBJ2-3; d_call: .; cdr3_aa: CASSLVGGYTDTQYF; cdr3_nt: TGTGCCAGCAGCTTAGTGGGCGGGTACACAGATACGCAGTATTTT
clone_size: few; v_call: TRBV18; j_call: TRBJ2-7; d_call: TRBD1; cdr3_aa: CASSHFRGQELGEQYF; cdr3_nt: TGTGCCAGCTCACACTTTCGCGGACAGGAACTTGGAGAGCAGTACTTC
clone_size: many; v_call: TRBV28; j_call: TRBJ2-7; d_call: TRBD1; cdr3_aa: CASSFGWNRGSYEQYF; cdr3_nt: TGTGCCAGCAGTTTCGGATGGAACAGGGGTTCCTACGAGCAGTACTTC
clone_size: few; v_call: TRBV28; j_call: TRBJ1-2; d_call: .; cdr3_aa: CASRELNYGYTF; cdr3_nt: TGTGCCAGTCGGGAGCTTAACTATGGCTACACCTTC
clone_size: .; v_call: TRBV30; j_call: TRBJ2-1; d_call: .; cdr3_aa: CAWSVHPYNEQFF; cdr3_nt: TGTGCCTGGAGTGTACACCCATACAATGAGCAGTTCTTC
clone_size: many; v_call: TRBV13; j_call: TRBJ1-1; d_call: .; cdr3_aa: CASSFGTAFAEAFF; cdr3_nt: TGTGCCAGCAGCTTCGGAACAGCATTCGCTGAAGCTTTCTTT
clone_size: .; v_call: TRBV30; j_call: TRBJ2-3; d_call: TRBD2; cdr3_aa: CAWNLAGSTDTQYF; cdr3_nt: TGTGCCTGGAATCTAGCGGGGAGCACAGATACGCAGTATTTT
clone_size: many; v_call: TRBV28; j_call: TRBJ2-3; d_call: .; cdr3_aa: CASSWTYRDGDTQYF; cdr3_nt: TGTGCCAGCAGTTGGACATACCGGGACGGGGATACGCAGTATTTT
clone_size: .; v_call: TRBV24-1; j_call: TRBJ1-5; d_call: TRBD1; cdr3_aa: CATSESGKGAYSNQPQHF; cdr3_nt: TGTGCCACCAGTGAATCCGGGAAGGGGGCCTATAGCAATCAGCCCCAGCATTTT
clone_size: few; v_call: TRBV29-1; j_call: TRBJ1-2; d_call: TRBD1; cdr3_aa: CSVKTGGVNYGYTF; cdr3_nt: TGCAGCGTCAAGACAGGGGGGGTTAACTATGGCTACACCTTC